The clone carrying this T cell receptor (beta chain) was observed a single time. A constant-region primer served to make TCR beta cDNA from about 490 ng total RNA. The TCR beta library was amplified through three nested multiplex PCR rounds in a modified ARM-PCR procedure. TCRdb independently ran MiXCR on the multiplex PCR reads; one entry per CDR3 protein. The sample shows about 35,000 distinct CDR3 sequences, roughly 69% of them seen only once. The study co-extracted DNA and RNA from around 18-30 mg of unsorted bulk tissue. This specimen comes from a study of tumor-infiltrating lymphocytes in primary liver carcinoma. Sequenced: liver tumor tissue from sampling region 4. The subset is: tumor region T4, right-lateral pole. The clonotype was recovered from a man in his forties with primary liver carcinoma and hepatitis B virus infection.

CDR3 amino acids: CACSEGTEAFF. In DNA form, the CDR3 reads TGTGCCTGTAGTGAGGGCACTGAAGCTTTCTTT. This sequence joins TRBV25-1 and TRBJ1-1; the D is unclear. The V and J ends lost 11 bases and 4 bases respectively, with 11 bases between them. This CDR3 contains 11 residues. Germline V CDR1 and CDR2: MGHDK, SYGVNS.